This T cell receptor beta chain was recovered during a study of blood T cell repertoires in COVID-19. Study information: Acute-phase and convalescent COVID-19 samples originated in the United States, Italy and Spain.

Per the authors' pipeline: Reference gene primer amplification gave estimated nucleated cell counts. The protocol was immunoSEQ multiplex PCR, while the TCRdb copy is restricted to in-frame clones and leaves out a portion. V and J calls and clone size come straight from that table; D and trimming were deduced from the DNA. The data show about 180,000 clones, about 88% seen once. The CDR3 is made up of 16 amino acids. CDR1 and CDR2 (germline): SGHNT, YENEEA. V shed 3 bases and J 3 bases; nucleotides not matched to a gene: 1. Sequenced input: peripheral blood. The rearrangement links TRBV11-3 to TRBJ2-3; the match to TRBD2 covers 15 bases. The TCR comes from a woman younger than 45 with active or convalescent COVID-19. The CDR3 spells CASSFGTSGGTDTQYF. CDR3 nucleotides: TGTGCCAGCAGCTTCGGGACTAGCGGGGGGACAGATACGCAGTATTTT. The full variable domain, in which reference TRBV11-3 and TRBJ2-3 provide the parts outside the CDR3, is EAGVVQSPRYKIIEKKQPVAFWCNPISGHNTLYWYLQNLGQGPELLIRYENEEAVDDSQLPKDRFSAERLKGVDSTLKIQPAELGDSAVYLCASSFGTSGGTDTQYFGPGTRLTVL.